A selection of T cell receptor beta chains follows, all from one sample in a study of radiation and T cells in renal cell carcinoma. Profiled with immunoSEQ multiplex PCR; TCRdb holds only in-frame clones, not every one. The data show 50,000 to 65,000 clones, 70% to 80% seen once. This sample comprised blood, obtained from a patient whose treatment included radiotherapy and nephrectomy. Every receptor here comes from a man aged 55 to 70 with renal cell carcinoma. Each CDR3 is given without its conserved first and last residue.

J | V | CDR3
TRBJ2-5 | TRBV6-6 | ASRTPGVEETQY
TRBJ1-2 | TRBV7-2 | ASSETGGGGYT
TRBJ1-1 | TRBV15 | ATSRDDAAEAF
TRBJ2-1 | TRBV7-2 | ASSLALSNEQF
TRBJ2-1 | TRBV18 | ASSQGGNYNEQF
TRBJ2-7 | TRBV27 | ASTLRVGTHEQY
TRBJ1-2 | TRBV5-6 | ASSRTGGGIYGYT
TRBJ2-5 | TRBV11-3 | ASSLAGGLETQY
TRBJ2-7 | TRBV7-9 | ASSLSSSYEQY
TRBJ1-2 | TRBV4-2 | ASSQDTGSVDGYT
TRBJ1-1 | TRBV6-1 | ASSAQGWAEAF
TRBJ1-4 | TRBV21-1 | ASSKAGQGREKLF
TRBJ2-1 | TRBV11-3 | ASSPRASGGRDEQF
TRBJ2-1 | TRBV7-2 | ASSLELSGAYNEQF
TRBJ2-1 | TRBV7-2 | ASSPQGVRSYNEQF
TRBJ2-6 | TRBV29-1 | SLGQVFSGANVLT
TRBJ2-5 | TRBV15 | ATSRDGATSGRYETQY
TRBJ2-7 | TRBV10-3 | AISEKTGEGYEQY
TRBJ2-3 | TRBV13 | ASSLGPLAAYTDTQY
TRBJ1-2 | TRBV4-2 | ASSQVATGPSSYGYT
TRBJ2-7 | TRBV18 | ASSPGRSAYEQY
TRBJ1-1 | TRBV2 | ASSTYTEAF
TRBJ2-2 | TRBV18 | ASSYGLAGSNTGELF
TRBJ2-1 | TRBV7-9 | ASSLDGVSNEQF
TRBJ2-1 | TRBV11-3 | ASSPPTGGRDNEQF
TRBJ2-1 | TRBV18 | ASSPGRGTYNEQF
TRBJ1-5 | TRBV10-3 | AISDGGLTTNQPQH
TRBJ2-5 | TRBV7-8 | ASSLARWDQKTQY
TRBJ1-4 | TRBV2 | ASSQGQANEKLF
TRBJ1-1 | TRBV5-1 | ASSVDPDARNTEAF
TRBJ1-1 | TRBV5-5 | ASSLGSDTEAF
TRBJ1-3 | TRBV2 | ASDVGGNTIY
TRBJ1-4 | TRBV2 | ASTFGQIRATNEKLF
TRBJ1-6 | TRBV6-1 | ASSRDRDNSPLH
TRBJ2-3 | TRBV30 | AGDRRTGGSGDTQY
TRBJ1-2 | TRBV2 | ASSGQRPQGGVGYT
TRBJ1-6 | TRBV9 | ASSVQGVVGNSPLH
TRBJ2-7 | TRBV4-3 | ASSQDRRSSYEQY
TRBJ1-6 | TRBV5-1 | ASSLGTTNSPLH
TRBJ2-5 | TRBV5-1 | ASSPQLGAEETQY
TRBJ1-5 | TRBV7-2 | ASSLTGGAGTGQPQH
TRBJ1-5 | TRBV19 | ASSMQPNQPQH